This T cell receptor beta chain was sequenced for a study of preoperative IRX-2 immunotherapy in early breast cancer. Treatment in this sample: preoperative locoregional IRX-2 cytokine immunotherapy. Samples came from a phase Ib trial of preoperative locoregional IRX-2 cytokine immunotherapy. Generated by immunoSEQ multiplex PCR, the TCRdb table keeps only in-frame clones and is missing some. The sample lists around 95,000 clones, about nine tenths occurring once. Germline values: CDR1 MNHGY, CDR2 SAAAGT. The CDR3 spans 14 residues. The ends lost 7 bases at V and 7 bases at J; junction bases unmatched: 8.

The sample here was tumor tissue, taken after IRX-2 immunotherapy. The clonotype was recovered from a human donor with breast cancer. The rearrangement uses TRBV6-8 and TRBJ2-7; 12 nucleotides match TRBD1. CDR3 in amino acids: CASNRGQGALEQYF. The CDR3 DNA is TGTGCCAGCAACAGGGGACAGGGGGCTCTAGAGCAGTACTTC.